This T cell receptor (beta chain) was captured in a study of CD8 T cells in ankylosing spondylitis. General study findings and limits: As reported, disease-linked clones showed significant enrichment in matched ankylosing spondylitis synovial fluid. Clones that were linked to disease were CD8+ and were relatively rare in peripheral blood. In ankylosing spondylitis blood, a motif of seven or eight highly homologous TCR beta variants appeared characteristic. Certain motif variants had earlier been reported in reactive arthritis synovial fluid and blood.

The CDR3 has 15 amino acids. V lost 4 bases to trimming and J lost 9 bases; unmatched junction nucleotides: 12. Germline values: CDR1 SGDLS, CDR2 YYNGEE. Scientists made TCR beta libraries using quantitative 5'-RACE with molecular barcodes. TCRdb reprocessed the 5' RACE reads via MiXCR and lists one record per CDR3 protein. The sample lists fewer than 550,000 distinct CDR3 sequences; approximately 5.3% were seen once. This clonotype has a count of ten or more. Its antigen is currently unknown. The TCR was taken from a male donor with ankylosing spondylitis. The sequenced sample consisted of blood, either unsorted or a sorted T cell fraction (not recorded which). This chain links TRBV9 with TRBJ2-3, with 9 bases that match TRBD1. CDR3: CASSFRDRVKDTQYF. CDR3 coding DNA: TGTGCCAGCAGCTTCCGGGACAGGGTGAAAGACACGCAGTATTTT.